These T cell receptor beta chains were read from a single sample in a study of cytomegalovirus exposure and HLA in healthy donors. Profiled with immunoSEQ multiplex PCR; TCRdb holds only in-frame clones, not every one. The sample lists 110,000 to 150,000 clones, approximately 80% occurring once. What was sequenced was PBMCs. The receptors here all came from a woman aged 18-29 years in good health and CMV-seropositive. Each CDR3 is given with its conserved first and last residue. The D gene is left open where the match is weak. Part of the rows lack a size; the others show once, few, many or a class for expanded clones.

size,J,D,V,DNA,CDR3
NA,TRBJ1-3,NA,TRBV6-5,TGTGCCAGCAGTTTCGAGGAGGGTGGAAACACCATATATTTT,CASSFEEGGNTIYF
NA,TRBJ2-2,NA,TRBV6-5,TGTGCCAGCAGTTACTCACGGGGTACCGGGGAGCTGTTTTTT,CASSYSRGTGELFF
NA,TRBJ2-7,TRBD1,TRBV6-1,TGTGCCAGCAGACATACCGACAGGGGCAGCGAGCAGTACTTC,CASRHTDRGSEQYF
NA,TRBJ2-7,TRBD2,TRBV11-2,TGTGCCAGCAGCTCCTTGGCGATCCTAGCGGATCCCTACGAGCAGTACTTC,CASSSLAILADPYEQYF
NA,TRBJ2-5,NA,TRBV5-4,TGTGCCAGCAGCTTGCGGGGACAAGAGACCCAGTACTTC,CASSLRGQETQYF
NA,TRBJ1-1,NA,TRBV30,TGTGCCTGGAGTCAGACTAACACTGAAGCTTTCTTT,CAWSQTNTEAFF
NA,TRBJ2-5,NA,TRBV7-2,TGTGCCAGCAGCAAAACTAGTAACCAAGAGACCCAGTACTTC,CASSKTSNQETQYF
few,TRBJ1-1,NA,TRBV6-6,TGTGCCAGCAGTTACTCCGGGGAGAACACTGAAGCTTTCTTT,CASSYSGENTEAFF
NA,TRBJ2-7,TRBD1,TRBV29-1,TGCAGCGTTTTCCGGGACAGGGGCTACGAGCAGTACTTC,CSVFRDRGYEQYF
NA,TRBJ1-1,TRBD1,TRBV10-3,TGTGCCATCAGTGAGGGAACTAAAGGGACAGGGTCGAACACTGAAGCTTTCTTT,CAISEGTKGTGSNTEAFF
NA,TRBJ2-2,TRBD2,TRBV5-5,TGTGCCAGCAGCCGGGGGGGGGCCGGCGGGGAGCTGTTTTTT,CASSRGGAGGELFF
NA,TRBJ1-2,NA,TRBV6-5,TGTGCCAGCAGTTTTCAAAAACAGGGTCGGGGCTACACCTTC,CASSFQKQGRGYTF
NA,TRBJ1-1,TRBD1,TRBV5-1,TGCGCCAGCAGCCAGATCGGACAGGGGATGAACACTGAAGCTTTCTTT,CASSQIGQGMNTEAFF
few,TRBJ1-1,TRBD1,TRBV5-4,TGTGCCAGCAGCCCTGACAGGGTTGGAGCTTTCTTT,CASSPDRVGAFF
NA,TRBJ2-1,NA,TRBV9,TGTGCCAGCAGCCCCTCGGCGGTTGAGCAGTTCTTC,CASSPSAVEQFF
NA,TRBJ1-2,NA,TRBV6-1,TGTGCCAGCAGTGGCACAGGCATTAACTATGGCTACACCTTC,CASSGTGINYGYTF
NA,TRBJ1-2,NA,TRBV30,TGTGCCTGGAGTGCCGTTGGCGGGGGGGAGGGGTACACCTTC,CAWSAVGGGEGYTF
NA,TRBJ2-3,TRBD2,TRBV6-6,TGTGCCAGCATTGGGGTAGCGGGGAGAAGCACAGATACGCAGTATTTT,CASIGVAGRSTDTQYF
NA,TRBJ1-3,NA,TRBV21-1,TGTGCCAGCAGCAAACCCTCATGGGGGCTCTATTCTGGAAACACCATATATTTT,CASSKPSWGLYSGNTIYF
NA,TRBJ1-2,TRBD1,TRBV29-1,TGCAGCGTTGGGGAAGGCCAGGGGGCGGGCGGGGGCTACACCTTC,CSVGEGQGAGGGYTF
NA,TRBJ2-7,NA,TRBV28,TGTGCCAGCAGTTTAACAGGTGACTCCTACGAGCAGTACTTC,CASSLTGDSYEQYF
NA,TRBJ1-2,NA,TRBV7-9,TGTGCCAGCAGCTTAGCCTCAACGGGGGTGACCTATGGCTACACCTTC,CASSLASTGVTYGYTF
NA,TRBJ1-5,NA,TRBV28,TGTGCCAGCAGACGGACAGCCGGCAATCAGCCCCAGCATTTT,CASRRTAGNQPQHF
NA,TRBJ2-3,TRBD2,TRBV7-9,TGTGCCAGCAGCCAAGGACTAGCGGGGGGGCGAGATACGCAGTATTTT,CASSQGLAGGRDTQYF
NA,TRBJ2-2,TRBD1,TRBV19,TGTGCCAGTAGTACCCGACAGGGGCTCGGGGAGCTGTTTTTT,CASSTRQGLGELFF
NA,TRBJ2-1,TRBD1,TRBV5-6,TGTGCCAGCAACGTGCAGGGACAGGGCTTTTATGAGCAGTTCTTC,CASNVQGQGFYEQFF
NA,TRBJ1-1,TRBD1,TRBV30,TGTGCCTGGAGTGTAATTTCGGGACAGGGCACTGAAGCTTTCTTT,CAWSVISGQGTEAFF
NA,TRBJ1-3,NA,TRBV11-2,TGTGCCAGCAGCTTAGTTGGAGGGTCTGGAAACACCATATATTTT,CASSLVGGSGNTIYF
NA,TRBJ1-4,NA,TRBV9,TGTGCCAGCAGCAGGGGACTGACTAATGAAAAACTGTTTTTT,CASSRGLTNEKLFF
NA,TRBJ2-2,TRBD2,TRBV9,TGTGCCAGCAGCGCTAGCGGGGGGACCGGGGAGCTGTTTTTT,CASSASGGTGELFF
few,TRBJ2-3,NA,TRBV6-1,TGTGCCAGCAGTGAAGCACAGGGCGGAAGCACAGATACGCAGTATTTT,CASSEAQGGSTDTQYF
NA,TRBJ1-2,NA,TRBV10-3,TGTGCCATCAGTGAGTCGATTGTCAGGAAAAACTATGGCTACACCTTC,CAISESIVRKNYGYTF
few,TRBJ1-6,NA,TRBV4-1,TGCGCCAGCAGCCAAGGGAAAGGGGACTTT,CASSQGKGDF
NA,TRBJ2-1,NA,TRBV5-1,TGCGCCAGCAGCTTGGGGACTCCAAAAAATGAGCAGTTCTTC,CASSLGTPKNEQFF
few,TRBJ1-2,NA,TRBV11-1,TGTGCCAGCAGCTCGAGGACAGACTATTATGGCTACACCTTC,CASSSRTDYYGYTF
once,TRBJ2-3,TRBD2,TRBV4-3,TGCGCCAGCAGCCAAGACGGCGGGGGGCGCACAGATACGCAGTATTTT,CASSQDGGGRTDTQYF
few,TRBJ2-2,NA,TRBV6-6,TGTGCCAGCAGGGTTACTGACGGGGGAAACACCGGGGAGCTGTTTTTT,CASRVTDGGNTGELFF
once,TRBJ2-5,TRBD2,TRBV11-2,TGTGCCAGCAGCTCCTTAGCGGGGGTAAAGACCCAGTACTTC,CASSSLAGVKTQYF
NA,TRBJ2-5,NA,TRBV4-1,TGCGCCAGCAGCCAAGATTTTGGGGGGTTAAAGACCCAGTACTTC,CASSQDFGGLKTQYF
once,TRBJ1-2,TRBD1,TRBV2,TGTGCCAGCAGTGGGACAGGGGACTATGGCTACACCTTC,CASSGTGDYGYTF
NA,TRBJ2-5,NA,TRBV5-1,TGCGCCAGCAGCCTGCGACTGGAAAGCCCCCAAGAGACCCAGTACTTC,CASSLRLESPQETQYF
NA,TRBJ1-2,NA,TRBV19,TGTGCCAGTAGTATAGCCCCGCAGGGCTACACCTTC,CASSIAPQGYTF
few,TRBJ1-2,NA,TRBV9,TGTGCCAGCAGCGTAGCGGACAGTGACTATGGCTACACCTTC,CASSVADSDYGYTF